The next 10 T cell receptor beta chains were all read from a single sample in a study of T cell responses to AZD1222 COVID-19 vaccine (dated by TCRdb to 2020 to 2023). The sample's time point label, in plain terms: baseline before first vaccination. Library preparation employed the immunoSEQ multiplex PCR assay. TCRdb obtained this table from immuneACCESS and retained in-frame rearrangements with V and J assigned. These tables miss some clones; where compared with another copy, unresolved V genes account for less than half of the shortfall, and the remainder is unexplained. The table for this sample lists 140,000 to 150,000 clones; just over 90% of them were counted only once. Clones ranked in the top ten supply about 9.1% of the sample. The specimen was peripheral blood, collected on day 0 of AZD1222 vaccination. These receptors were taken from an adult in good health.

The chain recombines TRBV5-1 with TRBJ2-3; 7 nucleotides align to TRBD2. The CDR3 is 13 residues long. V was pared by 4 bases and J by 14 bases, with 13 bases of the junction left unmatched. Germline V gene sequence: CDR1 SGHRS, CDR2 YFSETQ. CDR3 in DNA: TGCGCCAGCAGCCCAAACGGACTAGGTGGAACGTATTTT. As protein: CASSPNGLGGTYF.

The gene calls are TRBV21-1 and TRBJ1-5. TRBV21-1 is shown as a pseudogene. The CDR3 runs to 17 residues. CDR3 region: CAGWHRGYPYSNQPQHF. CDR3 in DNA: TGTGCCGGCTGGCATAGAGGGTACCCATATAGCAATCAGCCCCAGCATTTT.

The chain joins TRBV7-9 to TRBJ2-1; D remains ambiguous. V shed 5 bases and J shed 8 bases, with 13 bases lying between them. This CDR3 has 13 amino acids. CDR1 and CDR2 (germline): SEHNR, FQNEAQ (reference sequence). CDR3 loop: CASSVSIVDEQFF. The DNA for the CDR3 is TGTGCCAGCAGCGTAAGTATAGTGGATGAGCAGTTCTTC.

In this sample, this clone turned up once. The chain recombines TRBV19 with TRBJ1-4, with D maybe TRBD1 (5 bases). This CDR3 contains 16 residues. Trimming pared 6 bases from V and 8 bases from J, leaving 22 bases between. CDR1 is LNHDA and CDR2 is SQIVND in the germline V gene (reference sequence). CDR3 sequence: CASSPRVGSRPEKLFF. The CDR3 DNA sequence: TGTGCCAGTAGCCCCAGGGTTGGGTCACGGCCAGAAAAACTGTTTTTT. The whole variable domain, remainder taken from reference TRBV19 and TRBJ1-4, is DGGITQSPKYLFRKEGQNVTLSCEQNLNHDAMYWYRQDPGQGLRLIYYSQIVNDFQKGDIAEGYSVSREKKESFPLTVTSAQKNPTAFYLCASSPRVGSRPEKLFFGSGTQLSVL.

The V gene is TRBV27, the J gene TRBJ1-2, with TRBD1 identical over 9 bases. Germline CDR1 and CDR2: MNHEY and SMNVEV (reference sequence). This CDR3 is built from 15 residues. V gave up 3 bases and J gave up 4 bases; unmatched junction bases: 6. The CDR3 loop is CASSFGDRERYGYTF. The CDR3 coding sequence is TGTGCCAGCAGTTTCGGGGACAGGGAGCGCTATGGCTACACCTTC.

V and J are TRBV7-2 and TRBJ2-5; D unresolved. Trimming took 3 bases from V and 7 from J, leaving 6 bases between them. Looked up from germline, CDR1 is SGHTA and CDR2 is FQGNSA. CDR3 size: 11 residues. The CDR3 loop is CASSFTGTQYF. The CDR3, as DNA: TGTGCCAGCAGCTTCACCGGGACCCAGTACTTC.

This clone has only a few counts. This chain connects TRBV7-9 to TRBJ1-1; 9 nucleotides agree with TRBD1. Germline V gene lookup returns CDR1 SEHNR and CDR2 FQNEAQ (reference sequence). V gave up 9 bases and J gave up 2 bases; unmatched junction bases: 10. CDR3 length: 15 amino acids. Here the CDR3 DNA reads TGTGCCAGTACCCCAAACAGGGGGCTAAACACTGAAGCTTTCTTT. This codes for CASTPNRGLNTEAFF.

CDR3 loop: CASSAFGLPQETQYF. CDR3 nucleotides: TGTGCCAGCAGCGCGTTCGGACTACCTCAAGAGACCCAGTACTTC. The rearrangement joins TRBV7-3 to TRBJ2-5; D possibly corresponds to TRBD2 (6 bases). V lost 5 bases and J 2 bases, leaving 15 bases between the germline ends. Germline V gene lookup returns CDR1 SGHTA and CDR2 FQGTGA. The CDR3 is 15 residues long. Based on the CDR3 plus reference TRBV7-3 and TRBJ2-5, the full variable domain is GAGVSQTPSNKVTEKGKYVELRCDPISGHTALYWYRQSLGQGPEFLIYFQGTGAADDSGLPNDRFFAVRPEGSVSTLKIQRTERGDSAVYLCASSAFGLPQETQYFGPGTRLLVL.

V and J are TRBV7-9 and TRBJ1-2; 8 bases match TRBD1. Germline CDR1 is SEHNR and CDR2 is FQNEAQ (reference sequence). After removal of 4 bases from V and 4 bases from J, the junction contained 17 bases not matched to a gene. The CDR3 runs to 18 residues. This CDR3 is CASSSKSGQAAIIYGYTF. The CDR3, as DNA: TGTGCCAGCAGCTCCAAGTCGGGACAGGCGGCGATTATCTATGGCTACACCTTC.

In nucleotides, the CDR3 is TGTGCCAGTAGTCCTTGGACAGGGGGAGTAAACACCATATATTTT. This sequence encodes CASSPWTGGVNTIYF. The rearrangement joins TRBV19 to TRBJ1-3; 10 positions match TRBD1. The germline V gene encodes CDR1 LNHDA and CDR2 SQIVND (reference sequence). The V segment lost 5 bases and the J segment 6 bases; nucleotides outside the gene matches: 7. This CDR3 region has 15 residues.